The 20 T cell receptor beta chains listed next were all sequenced from one sample in a study of T cells in Graves' hyperthyroidism and ophthalmopathy. Researchers took RNA transcripts and amplified the TCR beta CDR3 regions from them. RT-PCR in the first round (using the HTBI primer set) targeted the TCR CDR3. TCRdb re-analysed the multiplex PCR reads in MiXCR, keeping a single row per CDR3 protein. The table lists around 340,000 distinct CDR3 sequences, about 18% of them singletons. Sequenced input: blood. These TCRs come from a woman in her twenties or thirties with Graves' hyperthyroidism that later progressed to Graves' ophthalmopathy.

Note on this clonotype: At one of its ends the junction is not consistent with the germline gene, which may arise from a read error. V usage is TRBV28 and J usage is TRBJ2-7, with D tentatively TRBD1 (6 bases). This CDR3 is 14 amino acids long. Looked up from germline, CDR1 is MDHEN and CDR2 is SYDVKM. The CDR3 spells CAGSLLQQGYEQYF. CDR3 in DNA: TGTGCCGGCAGCCTCCTCCAACAGGGATACGAGCAGTACTTC.

This sequence joins TRBV11-2 and TRBJ1-1; tentative D call: TRBD1 (5 bases). The CDR3 consists of 13 residues. Per the germline V gene, CDR1 is SGHAT and CDR2 is FQNNGV. Trimming removed 6 bases from V and 3 bases from J, with 11 bases in between. This CDR3 reads CASRRGEDTEAFF. Here the CDR3 DNA reads TGTGCCAGCAGGCGGGGCGAGGACACTGAAGCTTTCTTT. The full variable domain, its missing parts supplied by reference TRBV11-2 and TRBJ1-1, is EAGVAQSPRYKIIEKRQSVAFWCNPISGHATLYWYQQILGQGPKLLIQFQNNGVVDDSQLPKDRFSAERLKGVDSTLKIQPAKLEDSAVYLCASRRGEDTEAFFGQGTRLTVV.

This clonotype was recorded many times. J is TRBJ1-1 and V is TRBV28, with 7 bases identical to TRBD1. CDR3 length equals 15 residues. After removal of 8 bases from V and 4 bases from J, the junction contained 13 bases not matched to a gene. Germline CDR1 reads MDHEN; CDR2 reads SYDVKM. Here the CDR3 reads CASRQDREGRTEAFF. The CDR3 DNA is TGTGCCAGCCGCCAAGACAGGGAGGGGCGCACTGAAGCTTTCTTT.

V is TRBV4-1 and J is TRBJ2-7; D unclear. From germline, CDR1 is MGHRA and CDR2 YSYEKL. The V end was cut by 3 bases, the J end by 1 base, with 10 bases between. The CDR3 extends over 14 amino acids. The CDR3 protein is CASSQQTGSYEQYF. CDR3 coding DNA: TGCGCCAGCAGCCAGCAGACGGGTTCCTACGAGCAGTACTTC.

There are many counts of this clonotype. V is TRBV5-1 and J is TRBJ2-3; 10 bases map to TRBD2. The V gene end was trimmed by 0 bases and the J gene end by 2 bases; junction bases not matched to a gene: 3. CDR1 is SGHRS, CDR2 YFSETQ, per germline. This CDR3 spans 16 amino acids. Here the CDR3 reads CASSLATSGNTDTQYF. The CDR3 DNA is TGCGCCAGCAGCTTGGCCACTAGCGGGAACACAGATACGCAGTATTTT. Full variable domain (rest looked up from reference TRBV5-1 and TRBJ2-3): KAGVTQTPRYLIKTRGQQVTLSCSPISGHRSVSWYQQTPGQGLQFLFEYFSETQRNKGNFPGRFSGRQFSNSRSEMNVSTLELGDSALYLCASSLATSGNTDTQYFGPGTRLTVL.

CDR3 sequence: CATSRDHGYGVGNQPQHF. The CDR3 DNA reads TGTGCCACCAGCAGAGATCATGGTTACGGGGTTGGCAATCAGCCCCAGCATTTT. This chain links TRBV15 with TRBJ1-5; D remains unclear. CDR3 length equals 18 residues. Germline values: CDR1 LNHNV, CDR2 YYDKDF (reference sequence). Trimming stripped 0 bases from V and 2 bases from J, with 17 bases between.

As for this clonotype: One end of the junction is discordant with germline, which a read error may explain. This chain uses TRBV7-9 with TRBJ2-2; perhaps TRBD2 as D (6 bases). There are 12 residues in the CDR3. Germline V CDR1 and CDR2: SEHNR, FQNEAQ (reference sequence). CDR3 DNA sequence: TGTGCCAGCAGCTCGGCGGTCGGGGGGCTGTTTTTT. This gives the protein CASSSAVGGLFF.

This clonotype has ten or more counts. This chain links TRBV5-1 with TRBJ2-1; 13 bases match TRBD2. The V gene end was trimmed by 3 bases and the J gene end by 10 bases; junction bases not matched to a gene: 10. This CDR3 spans 16 amino acids. Germline V gene data show CDR1 as SGHRS and CDR2 as YFSETQ. The DNA of the CDR3 is TGCGCCAGCAGCTCCGTCGGACTAGCGGGAGAGGGAGAGCAGTTCTTC. It yields the protein CASSSVGLAGEGEQFF.

This clonotype was counted ten times or more. This chain connects TRBV27 to TRBJ1-3; TRBD1 is a possible D gene (5 bases). Germline V gene lookup returns CDR1 MNHEY and CDR2 SMNVEV (reference sequence). Trimming pared 1 base from V and 0 bases from J, leaving 7 bases between. The CDR3 is 15 residues long. In DNA form, the CDR3 reads TGTGCCAGCAGTTTATTAGGGGACTCTGGAAACACCATATATTTT. It specifies CASSLLGDSGNTIYF.

This clonotype was observed at least ten times. The rearrangement joins TRBV14 to TRBJ2-7, with a weak D call TRBD1 (5 bases). Germline V gene lookup returns CDR1 SGHDN and CDR2 FVKESK. This CDR3 spans 13 amino acids. Between the trimmed V and J ends, which lost 1 base and 3 bases, there was a span of 7 bases. The CDR3 bases are TGTGCCAGCAGCCAAGGGGGCAGCTACGAGCAGTACTTC. It encodes CASSQGGSYEQYF.

Note on this clonotype: The junction differs from germline at one of its ends, possibly a read error. The CDR3 sequence is CSVTGIYGQYF. For the CDR3, the DNA is TGCAGCGTAACGGGGATCTACGGGCAGTACTTC. The chain has TRBV29-1 and TRBJ2-7, with D perhaps TRBD2 (5 bases). The CDR3 totals 11 residues. Germline values: CDR1 SQVTM, CDR2 ANQGSEA.

CDR3 sequence: CASSLGGRSYNEQFF. Here the CDR3 DNA reads TGCGCCAGCAGCTTGGGGGGACGCTCCTACAATGAGCAGTTCTTC. The chain carries TRBV5-1 and TRBJ2-1; D is possibly TRBD1 or TRBD2 (5 bases each). Trimming left V 0 bases short and J 0 bases short, with 7 bases between. From germline, CDR1 is SGHRS and CDR2 YFSETQ. The CDR3 runs 15 residues.

Only a few counts were recorded for this clonotype. The genes are TRBV28 and TRBJ2-5; tentative D call: TRBD1 (6 bases). CDR1 and CDR2 from the germline V gene are MDHEN and SYDVKM. Trimming took off 7 bases at V and 0 bases at J, with 21 bases between the two ends. This CDR3 contains 17 residues. The CDR3 sequence: CASKGAGASPYQETQYF. The CDR3 DNA reads as TGTGCCAGCAAAGGGGCAGGGGCCTCCCCGTACCAAGAGACCCAGTACTTC.

The chain has TRBV30 and TRBJ2-7; no clear D gene. The CDR3 is 14 amino acids. Germline CDR1 GTSNPN, CDR2 SVGIG (reference sequence). Deletions cut 0 bases from V and 2 bases from J, with 11 bases between. CDR3 sequence: CAWSVIAAPYEQYF. Written as DNA, the CDR3 is TGTGCCTGGAGTGTGATTGCGGCACCCTACGAGCAGTACTTC.

This clonotype came up many times. The chain's CDR3 is CASSLEAEDNTDTQYF. DNA for the CDR3: TGTGCCAGCAGCCTCGAAGCGGAGGACAACACAGATACGCAGTATTTT. This chain connects TRBV12-3 or TRBV12-4 to TRBJ2-3, with D possibly being TRBD1 or TRBD2 (5 bases each). This CDR3 contains 16 residues. Trimming removed 6 bases at V and 2 bases at J, with 18 bases between.

This clonotype was counted a few times. This chain links TRBV4-1 with TRBJ2-3, with 9 bases that match TRBD2. The CDR3 extends over 18 amino acids. The V gene end was trimmed by 1 base and the J gene end by 0 bases; junction bases not matched to a gene: 8. The germline V gene has CDR1 MGHRA and CDR2 YSYEKL. The CDR3 DNA reads TGCGCCAGCAGCCAAGGAGATAGCGGGAGCCCCAGCACAGATACGCAGTATTTT. This gives the protein CASSQGDSGSPSTDTQYF.

This clonotype was picked up many times. The J gene is TRBJ2-5, the V gene TRBV29-1; D gene uncertain. Germline V gene data show CDR1 as SQVTM and CDR2 as ANQGSEA. The length of the CDR3 is 10 residues. The V and J ends lost 3 bases and 5 bases respectively, with 4 bases between them. The CDR3 coding sequence is TGCAGCGTTGAGATGGAGACCCAGTACTTC. This codes for CSVEMETQYF.

The genes are TRBV19 and TRBJ2-6; 8 bases fit TRBD1. Germline CDR1 and CDR2: LNHDA and SQIVND (reference sequence). The V segment lost 7 bases and the J segment 0 bases; nucleotides outside the gene matches: 8. This CDR3 is 17 amino acids long. The DNA for the CDR3 is TGTGCCAGTACCCGGGGACAGGATTTCTCTGGGGCCAACGTCCTGACTTTC. Its translation is CASTRGQDFSGANVLTF.

The chain has TRBV29-1 and TRBJ2-2, with D perhaps matching TRBD1 or TRBD2 (5 bases each). The CDR3 runs to 15 residues. Trimming pared 0 bases from V and 4 bases from J, leaving 12 bases between. Germline values: CDR1 SQVTM, CDR2 ANQGSEA. CDR3: CSVEEEQRGTGELFF. The CDR3, as DNA: TGCAGCGTTGAAGAGGAACAGAGGGGCACCGGGGAGCTGTTTTTT.

This clonotype was recorded many times. This rearrangement joins TRBV14 to TRBJ2-2; D unresolved. The CDR3 spans 14 residues. V gave up 4 bases and J gave up 7 bases, with 13 bases separating them. The germline gives CDR1 SGHDN, CDR2 FVKESK. The CDR3 spells CASSRFLIGGELFF. The CDR3 bases are TGTGCCAGCAGCCGCTTCCTCATCGGCGGGGAGCTGTTTTTT. Supplemented by reference TRBV14 and TRBJ2-2, the full variable domain reads EAGVTQFPSHSVIEKGQTVTLRCDPISGHDNLYWYRRVMGKEIKFLLHFVKESKQDESGMPNNRFLAERTGGTYSTLKVQPAELEDSGVYFCASSRFLIGGELFFGEGSRLTVL.